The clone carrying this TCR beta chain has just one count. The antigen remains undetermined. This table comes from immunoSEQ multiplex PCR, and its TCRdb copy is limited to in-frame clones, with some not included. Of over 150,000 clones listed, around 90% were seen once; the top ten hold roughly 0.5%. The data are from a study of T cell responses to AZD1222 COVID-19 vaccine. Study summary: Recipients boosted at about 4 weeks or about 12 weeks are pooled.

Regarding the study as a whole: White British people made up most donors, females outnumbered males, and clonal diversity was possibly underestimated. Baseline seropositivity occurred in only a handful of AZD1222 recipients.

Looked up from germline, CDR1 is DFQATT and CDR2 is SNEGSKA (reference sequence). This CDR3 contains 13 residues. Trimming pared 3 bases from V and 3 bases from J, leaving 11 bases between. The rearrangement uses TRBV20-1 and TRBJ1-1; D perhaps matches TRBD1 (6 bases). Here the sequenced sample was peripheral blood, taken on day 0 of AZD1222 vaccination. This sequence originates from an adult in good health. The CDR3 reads CSASKQGDTEAFF. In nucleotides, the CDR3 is TGCAGTGCTAGTAAACAGGGAGACACTGAAGCTTTCTTT.